This T cell receptor (beta chain) appears in the sequencing data of a study of T-cell reconstitution after alpha-beta-depleted transplantation in children. It was with unique molecular identifiers that the TCRbeta library was prepared. TCRdb processed the PCR reads anew with MiXCR; each CDR3 protein has one entry. In the table there are under 450,000 distinct CDR3 sequences, 10% to 15% of which are singletons. This clonotype has ten or more counts. The CDR3 sequence is 16 residues long. Between the trimmed V and J ends, which lost 3 bases and 4 bases, there was a span of 15 bases. Germline-derived CDR1 and CDR2 are MNHEY and SVGEGT.

The chain is built from TRBV6-2 or TRBV6-3 and TRBJ2-2, with a weak D call TRBD1 (6 bases). This specimen was PBMCs, taken from the stem cell graft. The clonotype originates from a human donor who donated a stem cell graft to a child with Fanconi anemia. The CDR3 spells CASSYFGTRVTGELFF. In nucleotides, the CDR3 is TGTGCCAGCAGTTATTTCGGGACACGGGTCACCGGGGAGCTGTTTTTT.